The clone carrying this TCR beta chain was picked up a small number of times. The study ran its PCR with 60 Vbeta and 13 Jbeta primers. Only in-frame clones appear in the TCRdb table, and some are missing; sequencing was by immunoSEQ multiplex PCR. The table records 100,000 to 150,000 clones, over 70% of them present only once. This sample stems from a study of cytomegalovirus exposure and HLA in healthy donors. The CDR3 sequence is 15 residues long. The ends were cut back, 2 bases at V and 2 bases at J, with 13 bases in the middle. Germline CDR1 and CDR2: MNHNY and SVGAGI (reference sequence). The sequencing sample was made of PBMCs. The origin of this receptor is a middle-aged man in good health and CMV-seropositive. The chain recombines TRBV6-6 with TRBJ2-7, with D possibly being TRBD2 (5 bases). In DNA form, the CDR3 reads TGTGCCAGCAGTTACGGCCGGGGTTACACCTACGAGCAGTACTTC. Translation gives CASSYGRGYTYEQYF.